The TCR beta chain described here comes from a study of lymphopenia after photon versus proton radiotherapy. Produced via immunoSEQ multiplex PCR; TCRdb's table is partial and in-frame only. The table includes 150,000 to 200,000 clones, 80% to 90% detected once. Unmatched junction bases numbered 16, after V lost 3 bases and J lost 6 bases. CDR3 length: 18 residues. For this clone: Its antigen is unknown.

Study outcomes and limitations: After the lymphocyte nadir, photon-treated repertoires showed oligoclonal expansion, especially of CD8+ Temra cells.

The TCR sequence derives from a man aged 45 to 65 with gastric cancer. The sequencing used peripheral blood, collected from a patient treated with photon-based radiotherapy. V usage is TRBV23-1 and J usage is TRBJ1-5; 8 nucleotides line up with TRBD1. TRBV23-1 carries the ORF label, with uncertain function. The CDR3 coding sequence is TGCGCCAGCAGTCAGCTATCGGCCGACAGGGGTTGGGTTCAGCCCCAGCATTTT. Residues: CASSQLSADRGWVQPQHF.